This TCR beta chain was recorded in a study of post-analysis software for immune sequencing data. Regarding the study as a whole: Relative to controls, patients had 4 or 5 TRBV segments at higher frequency, with TRBV5-6, TRBV5-1 and TRBV20-1 among these.

Note on this clonotype: Its cognate antigen is unknown.

Tagging with unique molecular identifiers was a feature of the TCR beta cDNA libraries. TCRdb re-called the PCR reads through MiXCR, storing one row per CDR3 protein. The table has some 190,000 distinct CDR3 sequences, 25% to 30% seen once; the top ten hold approximately 3.6%. Trimming at V came to 4 bases and at J to 13 bases, leaving 19 bases not matched to a gene. CDR3 length equals 16 residues. The germline V gene encodes CDR1 SGHRS and CDR2 YFSETQ. The chain uses TRBV5-1 and TRBJ2-1; 8 bases line up with TRBD1. Sequencing input: blood. The clonotype comes from a girl between 2 and 17 years old with multiple sclerosis. The CDR3 spells CASSVRDRNFVETQFF. In nucleotides, the CDR3 is TGCGCCAGCAGCGTCCGGGACAGGAATTTTGTGGAGACCCAGTTCTTC. The complete variable domain, with remaining parts taken from reference TRBV5-1 and TRBJ2-1, reads KAGVTQTPRYLIKTRGQQVTLSCSPISGHRSVSWYQQTPGQGLQFLFEYFSETQRNKGNFPGRFSGRQFSNSRSEMNVSTLELGDSALYLCASSVRDRNFVETQFFGPGTRLTVL.